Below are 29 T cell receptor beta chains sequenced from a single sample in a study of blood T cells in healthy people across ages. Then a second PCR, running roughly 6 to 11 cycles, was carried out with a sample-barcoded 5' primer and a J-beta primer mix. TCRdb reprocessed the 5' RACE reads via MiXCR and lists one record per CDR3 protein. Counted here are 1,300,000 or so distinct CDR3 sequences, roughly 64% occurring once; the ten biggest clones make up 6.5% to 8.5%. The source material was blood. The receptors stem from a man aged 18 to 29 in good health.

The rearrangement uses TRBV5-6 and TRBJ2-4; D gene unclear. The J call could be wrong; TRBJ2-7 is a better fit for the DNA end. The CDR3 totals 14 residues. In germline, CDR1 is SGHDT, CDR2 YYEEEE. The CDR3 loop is CASSLLQASYEQYF. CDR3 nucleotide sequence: TGTGCCAGCAGCTTGTTACAAGCCTCCTACGAGCAGTACTTC.

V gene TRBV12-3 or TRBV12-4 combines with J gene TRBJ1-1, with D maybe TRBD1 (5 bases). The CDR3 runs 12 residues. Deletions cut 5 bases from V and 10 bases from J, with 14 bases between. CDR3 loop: CASSVYGGGAFF. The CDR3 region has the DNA TGTGCCAGCAGTGTGTACGGGGGGGGAGCTTTCTTT.

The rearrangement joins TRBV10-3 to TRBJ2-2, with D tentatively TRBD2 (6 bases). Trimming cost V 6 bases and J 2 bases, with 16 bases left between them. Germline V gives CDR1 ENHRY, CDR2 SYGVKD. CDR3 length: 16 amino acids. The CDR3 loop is CAISASAGTNTGELFF. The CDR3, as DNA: TGTGCCATCAGCGCCTCCGCCGGGACTAACACCGGGGAGCTGTTTTTT.

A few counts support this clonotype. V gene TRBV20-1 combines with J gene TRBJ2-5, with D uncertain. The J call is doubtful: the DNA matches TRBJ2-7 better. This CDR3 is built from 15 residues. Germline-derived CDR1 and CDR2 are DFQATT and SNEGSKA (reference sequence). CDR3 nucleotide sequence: TGCAGTGCTAGAGATCCTGGTCATTATTCCTACGAGCAGTACTTC. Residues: CSARDPGHYSYEQYF.

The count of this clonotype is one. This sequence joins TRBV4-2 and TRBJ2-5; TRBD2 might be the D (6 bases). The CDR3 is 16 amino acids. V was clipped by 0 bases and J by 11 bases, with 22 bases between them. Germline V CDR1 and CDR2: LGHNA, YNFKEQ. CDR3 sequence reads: CASSQDHGERVVKQYF. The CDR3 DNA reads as TGTGCCAGCAGCCAAGATCATGGCGAGCGGGTGGTTAAGCAGTACTTC.

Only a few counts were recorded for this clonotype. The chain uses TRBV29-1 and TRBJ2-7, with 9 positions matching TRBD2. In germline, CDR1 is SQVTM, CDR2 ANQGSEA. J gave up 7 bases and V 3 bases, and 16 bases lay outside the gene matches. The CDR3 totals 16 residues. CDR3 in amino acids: CSVEKLVGGGADEQYF. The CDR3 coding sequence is TGCAGCGTTGAGAAACTTGTCGGCGGGGGGGCGGATGAGCAGTACTTC.

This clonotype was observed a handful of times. The CDR3 spells CASSDGTGREQYF. CDR3 DNA sequence: TGTGCCAGCAGTGACGGGACAGGTAGAGAGCAGTACTTC. The chain uses TRBV6-1 and TRBJ2-5; 8 bases match TRBD1. V shed 3 bases, J shed 11 bases, and the junction held 8 bases outside the gene matches. In germline, CDR1 is MNHNS, CDR2 SASEGT. The CDR3 is 13 amino acids.

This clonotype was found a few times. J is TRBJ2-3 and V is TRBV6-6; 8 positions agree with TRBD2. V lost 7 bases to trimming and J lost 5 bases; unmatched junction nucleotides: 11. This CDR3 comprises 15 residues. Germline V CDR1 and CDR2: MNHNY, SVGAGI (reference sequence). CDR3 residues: CASTSETGGGDTQYF. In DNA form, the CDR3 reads TGTGCCAGCACTAGTGAAACGGGAGGGGGAGATACGCAGTATTTT.

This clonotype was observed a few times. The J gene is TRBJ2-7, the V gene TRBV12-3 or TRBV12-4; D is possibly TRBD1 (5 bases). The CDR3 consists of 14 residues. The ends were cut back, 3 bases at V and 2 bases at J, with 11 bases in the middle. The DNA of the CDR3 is TGTGCCAGCAGTTTTGGGGCTGACACCTACGAGCAGTACTTC. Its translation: CASSFGADTYEQYF.

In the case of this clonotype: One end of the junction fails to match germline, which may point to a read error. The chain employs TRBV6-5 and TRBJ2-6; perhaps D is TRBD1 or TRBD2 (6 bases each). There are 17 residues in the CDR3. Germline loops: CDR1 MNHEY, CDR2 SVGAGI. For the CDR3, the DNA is TGTGCCAGCAGTAACTCCGGGGGCGGGTCTGGGGCCAACGTCCTGACTTTC. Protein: CASSNSGGGSGANVLTF.

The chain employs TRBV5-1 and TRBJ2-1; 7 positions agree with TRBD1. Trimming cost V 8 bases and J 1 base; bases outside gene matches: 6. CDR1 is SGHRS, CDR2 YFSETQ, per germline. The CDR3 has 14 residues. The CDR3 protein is CASKTGQSYNEQFF. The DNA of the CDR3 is TGCGCCAGTAAGACAGGGCAGTCCTACAATGAGCAGTTCTTC.

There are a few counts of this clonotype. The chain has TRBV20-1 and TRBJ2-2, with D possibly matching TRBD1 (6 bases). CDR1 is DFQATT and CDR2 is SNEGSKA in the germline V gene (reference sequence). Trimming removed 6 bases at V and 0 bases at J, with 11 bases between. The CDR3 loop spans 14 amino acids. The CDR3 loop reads CSAGDIPNTGELFF. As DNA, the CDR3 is TGCAGTGCAGGGGACATACCGAACACCGGGGAGCTGTTTTTT.

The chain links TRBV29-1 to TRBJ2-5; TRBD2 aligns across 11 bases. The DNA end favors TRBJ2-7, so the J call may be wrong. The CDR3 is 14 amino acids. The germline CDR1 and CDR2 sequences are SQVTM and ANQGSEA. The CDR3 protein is CSVDLAGGGYEQYF. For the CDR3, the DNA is TGCAGCGTTGACCTAGCGGGGGGTGGCTACGAGCAGTACTTC.

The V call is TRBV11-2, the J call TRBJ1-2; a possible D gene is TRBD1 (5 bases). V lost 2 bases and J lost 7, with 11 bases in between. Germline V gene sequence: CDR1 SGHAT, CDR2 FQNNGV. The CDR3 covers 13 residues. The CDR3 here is CASSLLQEAGYTF. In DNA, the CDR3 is TGTGCCAGCAGCTTATTACAGGAGGCTGGCTACACCTTC.

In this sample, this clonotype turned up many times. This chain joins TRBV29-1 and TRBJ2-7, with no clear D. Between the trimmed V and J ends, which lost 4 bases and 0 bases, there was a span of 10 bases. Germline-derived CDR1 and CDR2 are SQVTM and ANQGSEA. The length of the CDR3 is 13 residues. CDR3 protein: CSVVGTDSYEQYF. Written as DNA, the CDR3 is TGCAGCGTTGTTGGTACGGACTCCTACGAGCAGTACTTC.

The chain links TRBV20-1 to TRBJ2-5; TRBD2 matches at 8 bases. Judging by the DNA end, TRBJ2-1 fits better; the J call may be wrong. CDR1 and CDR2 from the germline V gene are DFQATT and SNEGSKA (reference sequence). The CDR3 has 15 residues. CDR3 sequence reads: CSARERGPLQETQFF. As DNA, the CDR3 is TGCAGTGCTAGGGAGCGGGGGCCCCTCCAAGAGACCCAGTTCTTC.

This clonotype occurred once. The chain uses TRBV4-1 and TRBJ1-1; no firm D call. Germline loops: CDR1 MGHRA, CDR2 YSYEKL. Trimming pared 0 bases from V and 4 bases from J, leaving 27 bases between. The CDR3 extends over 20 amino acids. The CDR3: CASSQDTPLVRLAAVTEAFF. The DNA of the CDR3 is TGCGCCAGCAGCCAAGATACTCCCCTCGTACGTTTGGCGGCGGTCACTGAAGCTTTCTTT.

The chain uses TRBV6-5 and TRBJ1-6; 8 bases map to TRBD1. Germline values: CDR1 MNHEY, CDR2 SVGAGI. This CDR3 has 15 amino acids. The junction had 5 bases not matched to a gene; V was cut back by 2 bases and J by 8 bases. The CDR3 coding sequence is TGTGCCAGCAGTTACGTCGCAGGGGGCGATTCACCCCTCCACTTT. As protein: CASSYVAGGDSPLHF.

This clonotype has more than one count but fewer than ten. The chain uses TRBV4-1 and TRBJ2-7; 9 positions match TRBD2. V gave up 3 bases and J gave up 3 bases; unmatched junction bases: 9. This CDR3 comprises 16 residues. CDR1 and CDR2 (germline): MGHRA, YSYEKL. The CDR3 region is CASSQGPGTSIYEQYF. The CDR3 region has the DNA TGCGCCAGCAGCCAGGGCCCCGGGACTAGCATCTACGAGCAGTACTTC.

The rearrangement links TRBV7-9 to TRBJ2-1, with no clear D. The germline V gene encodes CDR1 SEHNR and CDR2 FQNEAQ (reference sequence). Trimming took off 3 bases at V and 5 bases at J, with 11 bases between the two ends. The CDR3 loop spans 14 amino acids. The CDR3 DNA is TGTGCCAGCAGCTTCGGAATCCGAGACAATGAGCAGTTCTTC. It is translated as CASSFGIRDNEQFF.

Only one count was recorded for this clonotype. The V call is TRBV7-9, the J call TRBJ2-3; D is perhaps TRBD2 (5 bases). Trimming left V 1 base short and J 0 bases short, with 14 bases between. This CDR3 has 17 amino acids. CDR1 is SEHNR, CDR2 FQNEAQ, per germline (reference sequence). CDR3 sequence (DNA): TGTGCCAGCAGCTTAGACTTTCGACGGACTAGCACAGATACGCAGTATTTT. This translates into CASSLDFRRTSTDTQYF.

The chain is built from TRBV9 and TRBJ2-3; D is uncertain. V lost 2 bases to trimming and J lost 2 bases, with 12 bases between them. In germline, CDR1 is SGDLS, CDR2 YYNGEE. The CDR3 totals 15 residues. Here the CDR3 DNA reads TGTGCCAGCAGCGTTGTTGAGCCGGTCACAGATACGCAGTATTTT. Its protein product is CASSVVEPVTDTQYF.

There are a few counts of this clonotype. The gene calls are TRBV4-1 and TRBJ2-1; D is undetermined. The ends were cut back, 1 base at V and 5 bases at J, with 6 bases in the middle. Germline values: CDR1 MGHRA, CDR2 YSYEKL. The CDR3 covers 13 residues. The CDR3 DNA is TGCGCCAGCAGCCAAGGCAGAAACAATGAGCAGTTCTTC. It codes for CASSQGRNNEQFF.

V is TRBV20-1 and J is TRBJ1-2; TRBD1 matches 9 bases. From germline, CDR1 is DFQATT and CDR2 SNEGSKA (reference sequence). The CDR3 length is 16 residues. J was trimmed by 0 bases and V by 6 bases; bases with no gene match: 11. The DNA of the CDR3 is TGCAGTGCCAGACAGGGGGGAAATATCGCTAACTATGGCTACACCTTC. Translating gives CSARQGGNIANYGYTF.

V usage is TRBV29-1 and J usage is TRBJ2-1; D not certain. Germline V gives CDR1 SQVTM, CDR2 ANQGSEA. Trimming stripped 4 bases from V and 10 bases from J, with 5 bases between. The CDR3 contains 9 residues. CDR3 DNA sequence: TGCAGCGTTGTAGAGGAGCAGTTCTTC. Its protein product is CSVVEEQFF.

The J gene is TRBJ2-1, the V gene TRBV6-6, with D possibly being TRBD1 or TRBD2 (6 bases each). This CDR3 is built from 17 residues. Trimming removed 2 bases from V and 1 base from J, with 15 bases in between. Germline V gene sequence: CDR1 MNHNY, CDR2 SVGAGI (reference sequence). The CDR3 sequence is CASSYSAEGGSYNEQFF. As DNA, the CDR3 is TGTGCCAGCAGTTACAGCGCGGAGGGGGGTTCCTACAATGAGCAGTTCTTC.

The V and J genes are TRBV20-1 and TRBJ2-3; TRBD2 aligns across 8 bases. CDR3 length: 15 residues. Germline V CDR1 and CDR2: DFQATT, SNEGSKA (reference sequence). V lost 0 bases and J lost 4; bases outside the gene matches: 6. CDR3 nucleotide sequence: TGCAGTGCTAGAGATCCCCGGGGGGGTCCAGATACGCAGTATTTT. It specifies CSARDPRGGPDTQYF.

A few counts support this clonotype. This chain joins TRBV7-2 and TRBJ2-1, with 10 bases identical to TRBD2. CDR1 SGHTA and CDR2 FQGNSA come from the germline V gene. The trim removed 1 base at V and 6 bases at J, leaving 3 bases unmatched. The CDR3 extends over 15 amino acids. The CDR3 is CASSLVSGGPNEQFF. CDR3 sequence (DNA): TGTGCCAGCAGCTTAGTTAGCGGGGGGCCCAATGAGCAGTTCTTC.

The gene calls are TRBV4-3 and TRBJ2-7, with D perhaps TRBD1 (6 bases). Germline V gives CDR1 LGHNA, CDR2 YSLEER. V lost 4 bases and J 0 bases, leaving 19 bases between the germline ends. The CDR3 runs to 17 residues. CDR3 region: CASSRTSQGTSSYEQYF. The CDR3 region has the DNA TGCGCCAGCAGCCGAACATCACAGGGCACAAGCTCCTACGAGCAGTACTTC.